One sample yielded the 14 T cell receptor beta chains listed below, sequenced in a study of patients and donors after allogeneic stem cell transplantation (dated by TCRdb to 2018 to 2021). The library was made by RT-PCR. Sequencing was performed on a NextSeq 550. TCRdb reworked the public reads: Q25 trimming with fastp, MiXCR clone assembly, productive beta chains retained. Each entry is one CDR3 protein sequence, shown with its most common DNA and genes. This sample comprises 900,000 to 1,000,000 distinct CDR3 sequences, roughly 18% of them detected only once. 5% to 6.5% of the sample goes to the ten largest clones. Material: blood, either unsorted or a sorted T cell fraction (not recorded which). The receptor source for this set is a human donor who was either an allogeneic HSCT recipient or a stem cell or donor lymphocyte infusion donor (not recorded which). It is not recorded whose cells these are; they may come from a transplant donor.

In this sample, this clonotype turned up a few times. The chain couples TRBV9 to TRBJ2-3; TRBD1 is a possible D gene (6 bases). Germline lookup yields CDR1 SGDLS and CDR2 YYNGEE. Trimming shortened V by 1 base and J by 1 base, and 13 bases separated the two germline ends. The CDR3 extends over 16 amino acids. DNA of the CDR3: TGTGCCAGCAGCGTACGTAGGGGGACCGGCACAGATACGCAGTATTTT. Translating it yields CASSVRRGTGTDTQYF.

This clonotype came up a few times. V gene TRBV7-2 combines with J gene TRBJ1-5; 7 bases are shared with TRBD1. CDR3 length: 15 residues. Losses at the gene ends were 1 base for V and 6 bases for J; bases not matched to a gene: 6. Germline CDR1 reads SGHTA; CDR2 reads FQGNSA. DNA of the CDR3: TGTGCCAGCAGCTTAGGCCAGGGGGGAGGTCAGCCCCAGCATTTT. This encodes CASSLGQGGGQPQHF.

The genes are TRBV7-2 and TRBJ2-5, with 9 bases aligning to TRBD2. J was trimmed by 5 bases and V by 5 bases; bases with no gene match: 12. The CDR3 covers 16 residues. The germline gives CDR1 SGHTA, CDR2 FQGNSA. The DNA for the CDR3 is TGTGCCAGCAGCCACCCTCGCGGGGGGGCCCTTGAGACCCAGTACTTC. Protein sequence: CASSHPRGGALETQYF.

The chain combines TRBV28 with TRBJ2-7; D is unresolved. Looked up from germline, CDR1 is MDHEN and CDR2 is SYDVKM. The V and J ends lost 8 bases and 9 bases respectively, with 20 bases between them. The CDR3 is 13 residues long. CDR3 DNA: TGTGCCAGCGAAGGTCCTAAGAGAAACGGGCAGTACTTC. It specifies CASEGPKRNGQYF.

V usage is TRBV7-8 and J usage is TRBJ2-7, with 7 bases matching TRBD2. Unmatched junction bases numbered 7, after V lost 5 bases and J lost 3 bases. From germline, CDR1 is SGHVS and CDR2 FQNEAQ. The CDR3 contains 14 residues. The CDR3 sequence is CASSPGLDHYEQYF. In nucleotides, the CDR3 is TGTGCCAGCAGCCCCGGACTAGACCACTACGAGCAGTACTTC.

The chain has TRBV7-2 and TRBJ1-5; unclear D gene. V lost 3 bases to trimming and J lost 1 base, with 13 bases between them. Germline loops: CDR1 SGHTA, CDR2 FQGNSA. CDR3 length: 16 residues. CDR3 region: CASSLETGRSNQPQHF. CDR3 in DNA: TGTGCCAGCAGCTTGGAAACCGGACGGAGCAATCAGCCCCAGCATTTT.

The chain couples TRBV5-1 to TRBJ2-1; TRBD2 agrees at 9 bases. CDR1 and CDR2 from the germline V gene are SGHRS and YFSETQ. This CDR3 comprises 18 residues. Losses at the gene ends were 0 bases for V and 6 bases for J; bases not matched to a gene: 13. CDR3 region: CASSLASSGIVPPNEQFF. CDR3 in DNA: TGCGCCAGCAGCTTGGCCTCTAGCGGGATTGTCCCTCCCAATGAGCAGTTCTTC.

This clonotype was counted between two and nine times. The genes are TRBV7-7 and TRBJ1-3, with TRBD1 as a possible D gene (6 bases). CDR3 length equals 15 residues. V was clipped by 2 bases and J by 2 bases, with 10 bases between them. Germline CDR1 SSHAT, CDR2 FNYEAQ (reference sequence). The CDR3 coding sequence is TGTGCCAGCAGCTTATCTGAGGGGGCTGGAAACACCATATATTTT. It is translated as CASSLSEGAGNTIYF.

The sample holds a few counts of this clonotype. CDR3 bases: TGTGCCAGCAGACTAGCGGGAGGGCCAAAAACCGGGGAGCTGTTTTTT. Translating it yields CASRLAGGPKTGELFF. The V and J genes are TRBV2 and TRBJ2-2; 13 nucleotides match TRBD2. Germline loops: CDR1 SNHLY, CDR2 FYNNEI. This CDR3 comprises 16 residues. V dropped 6 bases and J dropped 5; count of bases not matched to a gene: 6.

This clonotype has more than one count but fewer than ten. The V gene is TRBV7-3, the J gene TRBJ1-6, with TRBD1 matching 8 bases. The CDR3 is 14 amino acids. Germline-derived CDR1 and CDR2 are SGHTA and FQGTGA. The J segment lost 8 bases and the V segment lost 3 bases, leaving 3 bases of the junction unmatched. The CDR3 loop reads CASSFGTGDSPLHF. The DNA of the CDR3 is TGTGCCAGCAGCTTCGGGACAGGAGATTCACCCCTCCACTTT.

The V and J genes are TRBV24-1 and TRBJ2-6, with 14 bases that match TRBD2. V lost 2 bases, J lost 4 bases, and 9 bases stayed unmatched. The CDR3 has 20 residues. Germline V lookup: CDR1 KGHDR, CDR2 SFDVKD. The chain's CDR3 is CATSDSPGLAGVGGANVLTF. CDR3 DNA sequence: TGTGCCACCAGTGATTCCCCGGGACTAGCGGGAGTGGGAGGGGCCAACGTCCTGACTTTC.

The chain joins TRBV5-1 to TRBJ1-3; the D is unclear. V was pared by 0 bases and J by 0 bases, with 7 bases between. Germline V gene lookup returns CDR1 SGHRS and CDR2 YFSETQ. The CDR3 totals 15 residues. CDR3 loop: CASSLEDRSGNTIYF. For the CDR3, the DNA is TGCGCCAGCAGCTTGGAGGACCGCTCTGGAAACACCATATATTTT. Supplemented by reference TRBV5-1 and TRBJ1-3, the full variable domain reads KAGVTQTPRYLIKTRGQQVTLSCSPISGHRSVSWYQQTPGQGLQFLFEYFSETQRNKGNFPGRFSGRQFSNSRSEMNVSTLELGDSALYLCASSLEDRSGNTIYFGEGSWLTVV.

This clonotype occurred a few times. The chain couples TRBV5-6 to TRBJ2-7; 7 bases match TRBD2. CDR1 and CDR2 from the germline V gene are SGHDT and YYEEEE. CDR3 length equals 15 residues. V lost 1 base to trimming and J lost 2 bases; unmatched junction nucleotides: 6. The CDR3 region has the DNA TGTGCCAGCAGCTTGTCGGCGGGAGCGACCTACGAGCAGTACTTC. Translation: CASSLSAGATYEQYF.

V and J are TRBV28 and TRBJ1-5, with unresolved D. The CDR3 extends over 12 amino acids. V shed 8 bases and J shed 4 bases, with 9 bases lying between them. Germline assignment: CDR1 MDHEN and CDR2 SYDVKM. CDR3 loop: CASYMENQPQHF. The CDR3 nucleotides are TGTGCCAGCTATATGGAGAATCAGCCCCAGCATTTT.